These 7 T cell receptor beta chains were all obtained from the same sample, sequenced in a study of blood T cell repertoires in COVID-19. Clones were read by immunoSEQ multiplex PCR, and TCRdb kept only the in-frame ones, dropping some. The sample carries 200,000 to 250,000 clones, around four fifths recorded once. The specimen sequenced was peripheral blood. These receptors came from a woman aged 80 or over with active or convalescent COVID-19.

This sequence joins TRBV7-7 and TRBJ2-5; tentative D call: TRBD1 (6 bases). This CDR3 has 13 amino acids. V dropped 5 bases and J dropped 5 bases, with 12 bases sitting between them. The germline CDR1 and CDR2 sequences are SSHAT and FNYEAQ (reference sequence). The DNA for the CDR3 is TGTGCCAGCAGCCTCACAGGGTGGGAGACCCAGTACTTC. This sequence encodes CASSLTGWETQYF. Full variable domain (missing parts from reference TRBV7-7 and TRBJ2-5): GAGVSQSPRYKVTKRGQDVTLRCDPISSHATLYWYQQALGQGPEFLTYFNYEAQPDKSGLPSDRFSAERPEGSISTLTIQRTEQRDSAMYRCASSLTGWETQYFGPGTRLLVL.

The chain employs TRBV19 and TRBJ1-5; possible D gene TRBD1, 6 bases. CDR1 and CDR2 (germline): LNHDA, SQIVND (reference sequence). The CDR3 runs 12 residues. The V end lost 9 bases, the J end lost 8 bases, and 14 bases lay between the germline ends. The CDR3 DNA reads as TGTGCCAGCAGGGACCAGGGGAAGCCCCAGCATTTT. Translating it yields CASRDQGKPQHF.

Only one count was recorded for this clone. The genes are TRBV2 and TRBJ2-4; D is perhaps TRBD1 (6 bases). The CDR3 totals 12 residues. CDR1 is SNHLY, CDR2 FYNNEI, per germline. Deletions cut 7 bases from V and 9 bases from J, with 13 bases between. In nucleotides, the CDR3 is TGTGCCAGCAAAATGGACAGATTCATTCAGTACTTC. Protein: CASKMDRFIQYF.

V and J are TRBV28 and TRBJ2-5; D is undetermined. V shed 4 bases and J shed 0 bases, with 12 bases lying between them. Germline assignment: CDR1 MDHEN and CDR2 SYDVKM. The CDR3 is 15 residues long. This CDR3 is CASSSIRVHQETQYF. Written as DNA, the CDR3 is TGTGCCAGCAGTTCAATCCGGGTCCACCAAGAGACCCAGTACTTC. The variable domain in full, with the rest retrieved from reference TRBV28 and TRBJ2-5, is DVKVTQSSRYLVKRTGEKVFLECVQDMDHENMFWYRQDPGLGLRLIYFSYDVKMKEKGDIPEGYSVSREKKERFSLILESASTNQTSMYLCASSSIRVHQETQYFGPGTRLLVL.

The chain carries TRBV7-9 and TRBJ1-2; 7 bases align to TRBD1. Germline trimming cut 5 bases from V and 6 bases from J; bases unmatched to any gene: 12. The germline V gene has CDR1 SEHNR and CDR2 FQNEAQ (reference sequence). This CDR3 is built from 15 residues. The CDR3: CASSRTTGDQDGYTF. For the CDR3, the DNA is TGTGCCAGCAGCCGAACCACAGGGGATCAGGATGGCTACACCTTC.

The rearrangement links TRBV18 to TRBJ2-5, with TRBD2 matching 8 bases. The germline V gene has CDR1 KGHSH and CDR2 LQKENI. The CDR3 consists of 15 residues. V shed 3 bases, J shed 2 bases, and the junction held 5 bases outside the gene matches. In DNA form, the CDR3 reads TGTGCCAGCTCACCCCGAGCGGGAGAACAAGAGACCCAGTACTTC. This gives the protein CASSPRAGEQETQYF.

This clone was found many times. The CDR3 DNA is TGTGCCAGCAGCCATGGCCGTACCGGGGAGCTGTTTTTT. This encodes CASSHGRTGELFF. The chain combines TRBV11-1 with TRBJ2-2; D not certain. This CDR3 is built from 13 residues. In germline, CDR1 is SGHAT, CDR2 FQDESV (reference sequence). V lost 5 bases and J lost 5, with 9 bases in between.